The 32 T cell receptor beta chains below come from one sample, sequenced in a study of CD8 T cells in ankylosing spondylitis. TCRdb reanalysed the 5' RACE reads using MiXCR and keeps one entry per CDR3 protein. The data hold about 340,000 distinct CDR3 sequences, with about 14% observed a single time. The sequencing input was blood, either unsorted or a sorted T cell fraction (not recorded which). These receptors all stem from a male donor with ankylosing spondylitis or in good health (not recorded which).

This rearrangement joins TRBV29-1 to TRBJ2-5; 7 bases map to TRBD1. The junction had 12 bases not matched to a gene; V was cut back by 6 bases and J by 5 bases. This CDR3 spans 14 amino acids. Per the germline V gene, CDR1 is SQVTM and CDR2 is ANQGSEA. CDR3 in DNA: TGCAGCGTCAACCTGACTCCAGGGGGTGAGACCCAGTACTTC. It encodes CSVNLTPGGETQYF.

The chain has TRBV5-6 and TRBJ1-1; no definite D call. Germline V lookup: CDR1 SGHDT, CDR2 YYEEEE. V lost 0 bases to trimming and J lost 2 bases, with 11 bases between them. This CDR3 is built from 15 residues. CDR3 sequence reads: CASSLDGPTNTEAFF. The CDR3 bases are TGTGCCAGCAGCTTGGATGGGCCTACCAACACTGAAGCTTTCTTT. Supplemented by reference TRBV5-6 and TRBJ1-1, the full variable domain reads DAGVTQSPTHLIKTRGQQVTLRCSPKSGHDTVSWYQQALGQGPQFIFQYYEEEERQRGNFPDRFSGHQFPNYSSELNVNALLLGDSALYLCASSLDGPTNTEAFFGQGTRLTVV.

The sample holds many counts of this clonotype. The V gene is TRBV5-4, the J gene TRBJ2-1, with 15 bases matching TRBD2. J was trimmed by 1 base and V by 0 bases; bases with no gene match: 5. Germline CDR1 reads SGHNT; CDR2 reads YYREEE (reference sequence). This CDR3 has 19 residues. CDR3 nucleotides: TGTGCCAGCAGCTTGGAAAGAGGGACTAGCGGGAGGTCCTACAATGAGCAGTTCTTC. Protein: CASSLERGTSGRSYNEQFF.

This clonotype was picked up a small number of times. J is TRBJ1-6 and V is TRBV3-1, with D uncertain. The CDR3 extends over 15 amino acids. Germline loops: CDR1 LGHDT, CDR2 YNNKEL (reference sequence). V dropped 1 base and J dropped 7 bases, with 11 bases sitting between them. The CDR3 region has the DNA TGTGCCAGCAGCCAAGTGTTCTCGGACAATTCACCCCTCCACTTT. This gives the protein CASSQVFSDNSPLHF. Drawing the rest from reference TRBV3-1 and TRBJ1-6, the complete variable domain is DTAVSQTPKYLVTQMGNDKSIKCEQNLGHDTMYWYKQDSKKFLKIMFSYNNKELIINETVPNRFSPKSPDKAHLNLHINSLELGDSAVYFCASSQVFSDNSPLHFGNGTRLTVT.

This clonotype has more than one count but fewer than ten. This chain's CDR3 is CASSFNSPTYEQYF. The CDR3 DNA is TGTGCCAGCAGTTTTAACAGTCCCACCTACGAGCAGTACTTC. The chain couples TRBV12-3 or TRBV12-4 to TRBJ2-7, with no clear D. V shed 3 bases and J shed 2 bases, with 11 bases lying between them. This CDR3 region has 14 residues.

Only a few counts were recorded for this clonotype. This chain connects TRBV12-3 or TRBV12-4 to TRBJ1-1; the D is unclear. The CDR3 sequence is 10 residues long. Trimming took 6 bases from V and 7 from J, leaving 6 bases between them. As DNA, the CDR3 is TGTGCCAGCAGACGGGTTGAAGCTTTCTTT. It is translated as CASRRVEAFF.

J is TRBJ1-4 and V is TRBV30, with D unclear. Looked up from germline, CDR1 is GTSNPN and CDR2 is SVGIG (reference sequence). The CDR3 has 13 residues. V lost 8 bases to trimming and J lost 7 bases, with 17 bases between them. CDR3 coding DNA: TGTGCCGGCTCGTCGGCTTCGGGTGAAAAACTGTTTTTT. Its translation: CAGSSASGEKLFF.

This clonotype was found a few times. The rearrangement joins TRBV10-3 to TRBJ1-2; no clear D gene. Deletions cut 2 bases from V and 0 bases from J, with 10 bases between. This CDR3 contains 15 residues. Germline lookup yields CDR1 ENHRY and CDR2 SYGVKD. CDR3 coding DNA: TGTGCCATCAGTGAGGGTGGCGGAGCTAACTATGGCTACACCTTC. It codes for CAISEGGGANYGYTF.

The genes are TRBV5-1 and TRBJ1-2; TRBD1 aligns across 8 bases. CDR3 length equals 13 residues. J was trimmed by 10 bases and V by 4 bases; bases with no gene match: 9. CDR1 is SGHRS and CDR2 is YFSETQ in the germline V gene. This CDR3 reads CASSPGQGITYTF. CDR3 in DNA: TGCGCCAGCAGCCCCGGACAGGGTATTACCTACACCTTC. Filled out from reference TRBV5-1 and TRBJ1-2, the complete variable domain reads KAGVTQTPRYLIKTRGQQVTLSCSPISGHRSVSWYQQTPGQGLQFLFEYFSETQRNKGNFPGRFSGRQFSNSRSEMNVSTLELGDSALYLCASSPGQGITYTFGSGTRLTVV.

This clonotype was seen repeatedly, ten times or more. This chain connects TRBV10-3 to TRBJ1-2; 7 bases line up with TRBD1. Germline CDR1 is ENHRY and CDR2 is SYGVKD. Trimming removed 10 bases from V and 2 bases from J; junction bases left unmatched: 7. The CDR3 is 13 amino acids. CDR3 sequence (DNA): TGTGCCACGCGACAGGGTCCAAACTATGGCTACACCTTC. Amino acids: CATRQGPNYGYTF.

This clonotype was counted only a few times. V is TRBV4-2 and J is TRBJ2-7; 10 bases agree with TRBD2. V shed 2 bases and J 6 bases; nucleotides not matched to a gene: 13. This CDR3 region has 17 residues. Germline CDR1 and CDR2: LGHNA and YNFKEQ. The CDR3 loop is CASSQSPTLAGGSEQYF. CDR3 sequence (DNA): TGTGCCAGCAGCCAATCGCCGACCTTAGCGGGAGGCTCCGAGCAGTACTTC.

The rearrangement joins TRBV7-9 to TRBJ2-7; D is unresolved. V shed 0 bases and J shed 5 bases, with 11 bases lying between them. The germline V gene encodes CDR1 SEHNR and CDR2 FQNEAQ (reference sequence). The CDR3 is 14 residues long. CDR3 nucleotides: TGTGCCAGCAGCTTAGCGGAAGTGGCCCACGAGCAGTACTTC. Translating it yields CASSLAEVAHEQYF.

This clonotype occurred a few times. The chain couples TRBV28 to TRBJ2-2; D is perhaps TRBD1 (5 bases). Germline assignment: CDR1 MDHEN and CDR2 SYDVKM. The CDR3 extends over 16 amino acids. The V end was cut by 4 bases, the J end by 0 bases, with 12 bases between. This CDR3 reads CASSSPGRANTGELFF. The CDR3 DNA sequence: TGTGCCAGCAGTTCGCCGGGCAGGGCGAACACCGGGGAGCTGTTTTTT.

This clonotype came up a few times. This chain links TRBV9 with TRBJ1-1; no definite D call. The CDR3 runs 14 residues. From germline, CDR1 is SGDLS and CDR2 YYNGEE. Trimming removed 6 bases from V and 3 bases from J, with 15 bases in between. The CDR3 nucleotides are TGTGCCAGCACTAGCGGGTACGGGGACACTGAAGCTTTCTTT. Translation: CASTSGYGDTEAFF. Filled out from reference TRBV9 and TRBJ1-1, the complete variable domain reads DSGVTQTPKHLITATGQRVTLRCSPRSGDLSVYWYQQSLDQGLQFLIQYYNGEERAKGNILERFSAQQFPDLHSELNLSSLELGDSALYFCASTSGYGDTEAFFGQGTRLTVV.

This clonotype was detected only a few times. V is TRBV19 and J is TRBJ2-3; no reliable D call. The V end was cut by 5 bases, the J end by 4 bases, with 13 bases between. Germline loops: CDR1 LNHDA, CDR2 SQIVND (reference sequence). This CDR3 is built from 14 residues. CDR3 loop: CASSRQSASDTQYF. Here the CDR3 DNA reads TGTGCCAGTAGTCGCCAGAGCGCCTCAGATACGCAGTATTTT. Full variable domain (outside the CDR3, taken from reference TRBV19 and TRBJ2-3): DGGITQSPKYLFRKEGQNVTLSCEQNLNHDAMYWYRQDPGQGLRLIYYSQIVNDFQKGDIAEGYSVSREKKESFPLTVTSAQKNPTAFYLCASSRQSASDTQYFGPGTRLTVL.

As DNA, the CDR3 is TGTGCCAGCCCCGGGACTAGCGGCTACGAGCAGTACTTC. Residues: CASPGTSGYEQYF. This chain joins TRBV9 and TRBJ2-7, with 11 positions matching TRBD2. Trimming took 7 bases from V and 3 from J; bases not matched to a gene: 3. CDR1 and CDR2 (germline): SGDLS, YYNGEE. CDR3 size: 13 residues.

This chain links TRBV6-1 with TRBJ1-5; 7 bases match TRBD1. The CDR3 is 13 amino acids. In germline, CDR1 is MNHNS, CDR2 SASEGT. V lost 8 bases, J lost 7 bases, and 8 bases stayed unmatched. CDR3 residues: CASGTVPSQPQHF. The CDR3, as DNA: TGTGCCAGCGGGACAGTCCCCAGCCAGCCCCAGCATTTT.

This clonotype was counted between two and nine times. This rearrangement joins TRBV7-9 to TRBJ2-5; D is undetermined. In germline, CDR1 is SEHNR, CDR2 FQNEAQ (reference sequence). The V end lost 0 bases, the J end lost 2 bases, and 10 bases lay between the germline ends. The CDR3 sequence is 15 residues long. In DNA form, the CDR3 reads TGTGCCAGCAGCTTAGCGCATGTGGTTCAAGAGACCCAGTACTTC. This translates into CASSLAHVVQETQYF.

This clonotype was observed a handful of times. The chain links TRBV3-1 to TRBJ2-1, with D possibly matching TRBD2 (7 bases). Germline CDR1 and CDR2: LGHDT and YNNKEL (reference sequence). V lost 1 base to trimming and J lost 2 bases, with 15 bases between them. This CDR3 has 17 amino acids. In DNA form, the CDR3 reads TGTGCCAGCAGCCAAGGTCGCGGGGGCCTCACCTACAATGAGCAGTTCTTC. This sequence encodes CASSQGRGGLTYNEQFF.

The sample holds a few counts of this clonotype. This sequence joins TRBV5-5 and TRBJ2-5; D is ambiguous. CDR3 length equals 15 residues. In germline, CDR1 is SGHKS, CDR2 YYEKEE (reference sequence). With 2 bases removed from V and 2 bases from J, the gap between germline ends came to 13 bases. CDR3 DNA sequence: TGTGCCAGCAGCTTTGGAGTCCTGAGTCAAGAGACCCAGTACTTC. Encoded protein: CASSFGVLSQETQYF.

This clonotype was detected only a few times. The CDR3 spells CAIRDLAGINEQFF. The CDR3 nucleotides read TGTGCCATCAGGGACCTAGCGGGGATCAATGAGCAGTTCTTC. The V gene is TRBV10-3, the J gene TRBJ2-1; 9 nucleotides match TRBD2. V lost 6 bases, J lost 6 bases, and 6 bases stayed unmatched. Germline V gene sequence: CDR1 ENHRY, CDR2 SYGVKD. There are 14 residues in the CDR3.

This clonotype has ten or more counts. This chain connects TRBV9 to TRBJ2-7; 12 bases align to TRBD2. The CDR3 totals 15 residues. Trimming at V came to 4 bases and at J to 5 bases, leaving 7 bases not matched to a gene. CDR1 is SGDLS, CDR2 YYNGEE, per germline. This chain's CDR3 is CASSPERLAGDEQYF. In DNA form, the CDR3 reads TGTGCCAGCAGCCCAGAGAGACTAGCGGGAGACGAGCAGTACTTC.

The chain has TRBV6-2 or TRBV6-3 and TRBJ2-7; 9 bases agree with TRBD2. CDR3 length equals 15 residues. Germline loops: CDR1 MNHEY, CDR2 SVGEGT. The trim removed 0 bases at V and 2 bases at J, leaving 2 bases unmatched. The CDR3 bases are TGTGCCAGCAGTTACTCTCGCGGGGGGGCCTACGAGCAGTACTTC. Encoded protein: CASSYSRGGAYEQYF.

This clonotype was seen repeatedly, ten times or more. The chain couples TRBV7-2 to TRBJ1-2; the match to TRBD1 covers 9 bases. The CDR3 is 15 residues long. Germline CDR1 is SGHTA and CDR2 is FQGNSA. V shed 5 bases, J shed 2 bases, and the junction held 6 bases outside the gene matches. The CDR3 nucleotides are TGTGCCAGCAGCCTAGGACAGGGGCGAAACTATGGCTACACCTTC. Translation: CASSLGQGRNYGYTF.

This clonotype was detected many times. The chain carries TRBV12-3 or TRBV12-4 and TRBJ1-1, with 10 bases aligning to TRBD1. V dropped 1 base and J dropped 11; count of bases not matched to a gene: 7. This CDR3 contains 14 residues. The CDR3 DNA reads TGTGCCAGCAGTTTAGGGACAGGGGGAAGGGTCGCTTTCTTT. Residues: CASSLGTGGRVAFF.

This clonotype was seen a few times. The rearrangement joins TRBV3-1 to TRBJ2-7, with 12 bases matching TRBD2. CDR1 and CDR2 from the germline V gene are LGHDT and YNNKEL (reference sequence). This CDR3 region has 16 residues. Unmatched junction bases numbered 7, after V lost 0 bases and J lost 7 bases. CDR3 region: CASSQERLAGVHEQYF. The DNA of the CDR3 is TGTGCCAGCAGCCAAGAAAGACTAGCGGGAGTGCATGAGCAGTACTTC.

This clonotype appeared a few times. This chain links TRBV20-1 with TRBJ2-3; no firm D call. This CDR3 has 13 amino acids. Germline-derived CDR1 and CDR2 are DFQATT and SNEGSKA (reference sequence). The V gene lost 3 bases and the J gene lost 1 base, with 8 bases spanning the gap. Written as DNA, the CDR3 is TGCAGTGCTAGTGTTTCGGGCACAGATACGCAGTATTTT. It translates to CSASVSGTDTQYF.

V gene TRBV11-2 combines with J gene TRBJ2-1; D is unclear. The ends were cut back, 4 bases at V and 6 bases at J, with 4 bases in the middle. CDR1 and CDR2 (germline): SGHAT, FQNNGV. CDR3 length equals 11 residues. The DNA of the CDR3 is TGTGCCAGCAGCTCAATCAATGAGCAGTTCTTC. Translating gives CASSSINEQFF.

This clonotype was observed a handful of times. The chain joins TRBV10-2 to TRBJ1-2; a weak D match, TRBD1 (5 bases). The CDR3 spans 11 residues. V lost 4 bases, J lost 6 bases, and 6 bases lay in between. CDR1 WSHSY and CDR2 SAAADI come from the germline V gene. CDR3 residues: CASSVGDGYTF. Here the CDR3 DNA reads TGCGCCAGCAGTGTGGGGGATGGCTACACCTTC.

This clonotype was seen only a few times. The CDR3 DNA sequence: TGTGCCTGGAGTGGCGGGGGCTCCTACGAGCAGTACTTC. Translation gives CAWSGGGSYEQYF. The chain has TRBV30 and TRBJ2-7, with TRBD2 matching over 7 bases. Germline V gene data show CDR1 as GTSNPN and CDR2 as SVGIG (reference sequence). The ends lost 1 base at V and 0 bases at J; junction bases unmatched: 0. The CDR3 is 13 amino acids.

The chain has TRBV12-3 or TRBV12-4 and TRBJ1-1; D unclear. The CDR3 spans 10 residues. V was pared by 6 bases and J by 11 bases, with 10 bases between. As DNA, the CDR3 is TGTGCCAGCAGCTCCCGGGAGGCTTTCTTT. Its translation: CASSSREAFF.

V and J are TRBV20-1 and TRBJ2-7, with 8 bases lining up with TRBD2. Looked up from germline, CDR1 is DFQATT and CDR2 is SNEGSKA (reference sequence). The V segment lost 7 bases and the J segment 2 bases; nucleotides outside the gene matches: 10. CDR3 length equals 14 residues. The CDR3 loop reads CSVLREGRTYEQYF. In DNA form, the CDR3 reads TGCAGTGTCCTCCGGGAGGGCAGGACCTACGAGCAGTACTTC.